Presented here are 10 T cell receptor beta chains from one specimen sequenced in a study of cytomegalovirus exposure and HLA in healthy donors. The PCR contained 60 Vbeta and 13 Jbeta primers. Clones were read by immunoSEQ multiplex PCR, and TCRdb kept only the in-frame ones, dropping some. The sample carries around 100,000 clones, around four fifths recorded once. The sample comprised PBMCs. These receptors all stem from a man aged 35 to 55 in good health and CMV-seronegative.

CDR3 residues: CSVEGQIGYGYTF. The CDR3 DNA is TGCAGCGTTGAAGGACAGATAGGCTATGGCTACACCTTC. The rearrangement links TRBV29-1 to TRBJ1-2; D may be TRBD1 (5 bases). V lost 1 base and J lost 4, with 10 bases in between. Germline loops: CDR1 SQVTM, CDR2 ANQGSEA. The CDR3 loop spans 13 amino acids.

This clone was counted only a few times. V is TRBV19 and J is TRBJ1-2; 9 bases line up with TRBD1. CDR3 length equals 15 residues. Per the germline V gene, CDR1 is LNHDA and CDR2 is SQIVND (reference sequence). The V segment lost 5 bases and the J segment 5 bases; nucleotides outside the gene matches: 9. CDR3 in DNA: TGTGCCAGTAGTGCCCACAGGGGGCTCTCGTATGGCTACACCTTC. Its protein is CASSAHRGLSYGYTF.

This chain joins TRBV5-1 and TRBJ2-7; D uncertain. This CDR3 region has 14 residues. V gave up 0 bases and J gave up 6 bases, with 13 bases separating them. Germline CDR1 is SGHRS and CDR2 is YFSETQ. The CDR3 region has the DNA TGCGCCAGCAGCTTGGACACTTACGGAGCCGAGCAGTACTTC. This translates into CASSLDTYGAEQYF.

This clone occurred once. The CDR3 bases are TGTGCCACCGCGGGACTAGCGGGGGGGCCGAGGAATGAGCAGTTCTTC. It encodes CATAGLAGGPRNEQFF. The chain employs TRBV19 and TRBJ2-1, with 16 bases aligning to TRBD2. The germline CDR1 and CDR2 sequences are LNHDA and SQIVND (reference sequence). The CDR3 runs 16 residues. The V segment lost 10 bases and the J segment 7 bases; nucleotides outside the gene matches: 10. The full variable domain, with the rest looked up from reference TRBV19 and TRBJ2-1, is DGGITQSPKYLFRKEGQNVTLSCEQNLNHDAMYWYRQDPGQGLRLIYYSQIVNDFQKGDIAEGYSVSREKKESFPLTVTSAQKNPTAFYLCATAGLAGGPRNEQFFGPGTRLTVL.

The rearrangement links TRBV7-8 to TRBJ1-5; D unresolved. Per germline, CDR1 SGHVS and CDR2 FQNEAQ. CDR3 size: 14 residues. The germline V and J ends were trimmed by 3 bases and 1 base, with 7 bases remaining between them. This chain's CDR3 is CASSFGESNQPQHF. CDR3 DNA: TGTGCCAGCAGCTTCGGGGAGAGCAATCAGCCCCAGCATTTT.

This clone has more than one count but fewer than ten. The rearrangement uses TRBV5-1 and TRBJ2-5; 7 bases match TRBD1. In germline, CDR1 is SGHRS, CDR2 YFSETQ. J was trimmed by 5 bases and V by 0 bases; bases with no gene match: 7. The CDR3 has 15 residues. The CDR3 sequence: CASSLGGGSGETQYF. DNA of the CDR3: TGCGCCAGCAGCTTGGGAGGGGGCTCGGGGGAGACCCAGTACTTC.

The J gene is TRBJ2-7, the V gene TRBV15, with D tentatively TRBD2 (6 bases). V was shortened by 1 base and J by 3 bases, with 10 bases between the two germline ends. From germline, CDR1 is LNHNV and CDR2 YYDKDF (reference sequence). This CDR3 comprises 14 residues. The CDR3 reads CATSRGGTLYEQYF. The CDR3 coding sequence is TGTGCCACCAGCAGAGGCGGGACCCTCTACGAGCAGTACTTC. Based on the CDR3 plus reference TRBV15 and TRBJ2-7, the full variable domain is DAMVIQNPRYQVTQFGKPVTLSCSQTLNHNVMYWYQQKSSQAPKLLFHYYDKDFNNEADTPDNFQSRRPNTSFCFLDIRSPGLGDTAMYLCATSRGGTLYEQYFGPGTRLTVT.

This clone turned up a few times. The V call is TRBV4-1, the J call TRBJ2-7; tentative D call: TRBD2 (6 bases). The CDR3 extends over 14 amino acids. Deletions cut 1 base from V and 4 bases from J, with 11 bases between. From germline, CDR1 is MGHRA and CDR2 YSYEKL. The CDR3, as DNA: TGCGCCAGCAGCCAAGCTACGGGGAGGTACGAGCAGTACTTC. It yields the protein CASSQATGRYEQYF.

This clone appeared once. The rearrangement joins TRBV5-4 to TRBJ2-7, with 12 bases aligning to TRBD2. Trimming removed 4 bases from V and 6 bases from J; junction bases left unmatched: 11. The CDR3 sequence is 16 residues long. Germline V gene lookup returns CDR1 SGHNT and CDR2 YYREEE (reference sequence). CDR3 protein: CASSGPGLAGIGEQYF. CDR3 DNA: TGTGCCAGCAGCGGGCCTGGACTAGCGGGGATTGGCGAGCAGTACTTC.

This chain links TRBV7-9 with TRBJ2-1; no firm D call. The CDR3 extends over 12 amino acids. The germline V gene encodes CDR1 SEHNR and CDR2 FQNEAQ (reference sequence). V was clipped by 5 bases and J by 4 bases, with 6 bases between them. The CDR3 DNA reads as TGTGCCAGCAGCGCCACATACAATGAGCAGTTCTTC. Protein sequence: CASSATYNEQFF. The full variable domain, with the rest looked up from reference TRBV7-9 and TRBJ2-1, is DTGVSQNPRHKITKRGQNVTFRCDPISEHNRLYWYRQTLGQGPEFLTYFQNEAQLEKSRLLSDRFSAERPKGSFSTLEIQRTEQGDSAMYLCASSATYNEQFFGPGTRLTVL.